A selection of T cell receptor beta chains follows, all from one sample in a study of cytomegalovirus exposure and HLA in healthy donors. Repertoires were generated with immunoSEQ multiplex PCR, while TCRdb's copy carries only in-frame clones and drops some. This specimen shows 200,000 or so clones; the ten leading clones hold less than 0.9%. The specimen sequenced was PBMCs. These receptors all come from a boy aged 10-17 years in good health and CMV-seronegative. The CDR3 runs from the conserved cysteine through the conserved F or W. A D gene is named only where the DNA matches it firmly.

d_gene,v_gene,j_gene,len,CDR3nt,CDR3aa
TRBD1,TRBV5-4,TRBJ1-4,13,TGTGCCAGTGGGACAGGGGCTAATGAAAAACTGTTTTTT,CASGTGANEKLFF
-,TRBV4-2,TRBJ2-6,18,TGTGCCAGCACCTCCAGGTCGACATCCTCCTCTGGGGCCAACGTCCTGACTTTC,CASTSRSTSSSGANVLTF
-,TRBV30,TRBJ1-1,13,TGTGCCTGGGATAAGGGGGTGAACACTGAAGCTTTCTTT,CAWDKGVNTEAFF
TRBD1,TRBV4-1,TRBJ2-1,16,TGCGCCAGCAGCCAAGATAACCAGGGGGCTAACAATGAGCAGTTCTTC,CASSQDNQGANNEQFF
TRBD2,TRBV25-1,TRBJ2-2,17,TGTGCCAGCATCGGGATGACTAGCGGGGGGGGTACCGGGGAGCTGTTTTTT,CASIGMTSGGGTGELFF
TRBD2,TRBV9,TRBJ2-3,15,TGTGCCAGCAGCGAGGGGGTTAGCGGGGTCAATACGCAGTATTTT,CASSEGVSGVNTQYF
TRBD2,TRBV7-2,TRBJ2-1,16,TGTGCCAGCAGGCCGGGAGGGCAGACAGGTTACAATGAGCAGTTCTTC,CASRPGGQTGYNEQFF
-,TRBV27,TRBJ1-5,14,TGTGCCAGCAGCGGGGGTAATAGCAATCAGCCCCAGCATTTT,CASSGGNSNQPQHF
-,TRBV7-9,TRBJ2-3,15,TGTGCCAGCAGCTTATCGACGACATCGGCAGATACGCAGTATTTT,CASSLSTTSADTQYF
-,TRBV7-2,TRBJ2-3,14,TGTGCCAGCAGCTTTAGGAGCGGCACAGATACGCAGTATTTT,CASSFRSGTDTQYF